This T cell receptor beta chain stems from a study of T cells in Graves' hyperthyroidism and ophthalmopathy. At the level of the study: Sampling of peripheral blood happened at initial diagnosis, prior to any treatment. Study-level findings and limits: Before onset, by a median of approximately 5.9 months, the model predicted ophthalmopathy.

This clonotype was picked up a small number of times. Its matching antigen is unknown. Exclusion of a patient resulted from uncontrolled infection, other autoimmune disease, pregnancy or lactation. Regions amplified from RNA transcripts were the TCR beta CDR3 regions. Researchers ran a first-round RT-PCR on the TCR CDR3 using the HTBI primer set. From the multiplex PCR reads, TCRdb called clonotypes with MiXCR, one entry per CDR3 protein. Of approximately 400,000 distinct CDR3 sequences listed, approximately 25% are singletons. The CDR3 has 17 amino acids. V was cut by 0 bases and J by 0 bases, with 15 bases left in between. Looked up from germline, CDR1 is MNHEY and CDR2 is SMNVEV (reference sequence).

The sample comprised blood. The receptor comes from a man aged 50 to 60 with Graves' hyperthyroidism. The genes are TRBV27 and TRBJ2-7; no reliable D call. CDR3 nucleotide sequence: TGTGCCAGCAGTTTATCCCCTTCAAGGACGCTCTCCTACGAGCAGTACTTC. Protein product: CASSLSPSRTLSYEQYF.